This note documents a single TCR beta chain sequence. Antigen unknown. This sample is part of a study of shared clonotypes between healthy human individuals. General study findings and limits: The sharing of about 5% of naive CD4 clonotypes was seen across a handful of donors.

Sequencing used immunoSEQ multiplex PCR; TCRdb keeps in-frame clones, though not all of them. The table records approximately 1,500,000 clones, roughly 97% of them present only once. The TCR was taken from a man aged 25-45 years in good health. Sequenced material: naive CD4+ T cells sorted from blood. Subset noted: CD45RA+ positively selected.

The DNA for the CDR3 is TGTGCCAGCTCACCAATGGGACAGGGGAGCAATGAGCAGTTCTTC. Its protein is CASSPMGQGSNEQFF. The V call is TRBV18, the J call TRBJ2-1; TRBD1 matches at 10 bases. The junction had 4 bases not matched to a gene; V was cut back by 2 bases and J by 6 bases. Per germline, CDR1 KGHSH and CDR2 LQKENI. This CDR3 is built from 15 residues.